The 25 T cell receptor beta chains below come from one sample, sequenced in a study of radiation and T cells in renal cell carcinoma. Specified time point: blood 4 weeks post-SBRT, at nephrectomy. Treatment in this sample: 15 Gy SBRT to primary tumor, nephrectomy 4 weeks later. The assay was immunoSEQ multiplex PCR, and TCRdb's table has in-frame clones only and misses some. The top ten clones hold less than 20% of a sample with some 150,000 clones, approximately 86% of them seen once. The sample was blood, taken from a patient whose treatment included radiotherapy and nephrectomy. The receptors were sampled from a woman aged 50 to 60 with renal cell carcinoma.

The V call is TRBV7-2, the J call TRBJ1-2; D gene ambiguous. This CDR3 is built from 13 residues. Germline V CDR1 and CDR2: SGHTA, FQGNSA. Trimming took off 0 bases at V and 4 bases at J, with 6 bases between the two ends. The CDR3 bases are TGTGCCAGCAGCTTAGCCTCCCCCTATGGCTACACCTTC. Protein: CASSLASPYGYTF. Based on the CDR3 plus reference TRBV7-2 and TRBJ1-2, the full variable domain is GAGVSQSPSNKVTEKGKDVELRCDPISGHTALYWYRQSLGQGLEFLIYFQGNSAPDKSGLPSDRFSAERTGGSVSTLTIQRTQQEDSAVYLCASSLASPYGYTFGSGTRLTVV.

The chain couples TRBV6-5 to TRBJ1-1, with TRBD1 matching over 8 bases. Germline V gene data show CDR1 as MNHEY and CDR2 as SVGAGI. This CDR3 contains 13 residues. V lost 4 bases and J lost 4; bases outside the gene matches: 2. CDR3: CASSWTGSTEAFF. The CDR3 nucleotides are TGTGCCAGCAGTTGGACAGGGAGCACTGAAGCTTTCTTT.

The chain carries TRBV30 and TRBJ1-1; weak D call: TRBD1 (5 bases). Trimming took off 3 bases at V and 3 bases at J, with 11 bases between the two ends. CDR1 is GTSNPN and CDR2 is SVGIG in the germline V gene (reference sequence). This CDR3 spans 13 amino acids. The CDR3 reads CAWSAEGHTEAFF. As DNA, the CDR3 is TGTGCCTGGAGCGCCGAGGGACACACTGAAGCTTTCTTT.

V usage is TRBV5-4 and J usage is TRBJ2-5; TRBD2 might be the D (5 bases). This CDR3 comprises 13 residues. Germline lookup yields CDR1 SGHNT and CDR2 YYREEE (reference sequence). V lost 4 bases and J 4 bases, leaving 11 bases between the germline ends. Here the CDR3 reads CASSPDFGETQYF. CDR3 nucleotide sequence: TGTGCCAGCAGCCCGGACTTCGGAGAGACCCAGTACTTC.

The chain is built from TRBV6-5 and TRBJ2-3; D is unclear. This CDR3 has 15 residues. The V and J ends lost 2 bases and 0 bases respectively, with 9 bases between them. From germline, CDR1 is MNHEY and CDR2 SVGAGI. The CDR3 is CASSYRTRSTDTQYF. In DNA form, the CDR3 reads TGTGCCAGCAGTTACCGGACCAGAAGCACAGATACGCAGTATTTT.

The table lists this clone with a few counts. This chain uses TRBV5-1 with TRBJ2-5; D unresolved. Trimming removed 1 base from V and 5 bases from J, with 9 bases in between. This CDR3 is built from 13 residues. CDR1 and CDR2 from the germline V gene are SGHRS and YFSETQ. The CDR3 is CASSLTVQETQYF. The CDR3 DNA follows: TGCGCCAGCAGCTTGACGGTCCAGGAGACCCAGTACTTC.

This clone turned up a few times. V and J are TRBV5-6 and TRBJ2-3; 8 nucleotides align to TRBD2. With 1 base clipped from V and 3 bases from J, the junction kept 13 bases outside the gene matches. The CDR3 sequence is 18 residues long. Germline V gene lookup returns CDR1 SGHDT and CDR2 YYEEEE. The CDR3: CASSLLTSGGSGTDTQYF. The CDR3 DNA sequence: TGTGCCAGCAGCTTGCTAACTAGCGGAGGGAGCGGGACAGATACGCAGTATTTT.

This chain joins TRBV4-1 and TRBJ2-2, with D hard to call. The germline gives CDR1 MGHRA, CDR2 YSYEKL. Trimming left V 4 bases short and J 0 bases short, with 6 bases between. The CDR3 spans 14 residues. Here the CDR3 DNA reads TGCGCCAGCAGCCCGACCTCGAACACCGGGGAGCTGTTTTTT. Protein sequence: CASSPTSNTGELFF.

V usage is TRBV14 and J usage is TRBJ2-4; the match to TRBD1 covers 7 bases. CDR1 and CDR2 (germline): SGHDN, FVKESK. The junction had 7 bases not matched to a gene; V was cut back by 2 bases and J by 12 bases. The CDR3 loop spans 13 amino acids. CDR3: CASSQQTGIHQYF. DNA of the CDR3: TGTGCCAGCAGCCAACAGACAGGGATCCATCAGTACTTC.

This clone has just a few counts. This sequence joins TRBV29-1 and TRBJ1-4, with TRBD1 as a possible D gene (5 bases). The CDR3 loop spans 13 amino acids. CDR1 is SQVTM, CDR2 ANQGSEA, per germline. V gave up 5 bases and J gave up 7 bases, with 14 bases separating them. The CDR3 region has the DNA TGCAGCGTTATGACGACGAGGGGTGAAAAACTGTTTTTT. This translates into CSVMTTRGEKLFF.

The gene calls are TRBV19 and TRBJ1-4; D not resolved. Germline lookup yields CDR1 LNHDA and CDR2 SQIVND (reference sequence). V was pared by 5 bases and J by 0 bases, with 19 bases between. The CDR3 sequence is 18 residues long. The CDR3 DNA is TGTGCCAGTAGTTTCCAGAGACCATCGCGGGCAACTAATGAAAAACTGTTTTTT. It encodes CASSFQRPSRATNEKLFF.

The gene calls are TRBV6-5 and TRBJ2-2; 7 bases match TRBD1. The germline CDR1 and CDR2 sequences are MNHEY and SVGAGI. The CDR3 extends over 14 amino acids. V gave up 5 bases and J gave up 3 bases; unmatched junction bases: 3. CDR3 loop: CASSTGADTGELFF. The CDR3 coding sequence is TGTGCCAGCAGTACAGGGGCCGACACCGGGGAGCTGTTTTTT.

V and J are TRBV10-2 and TRBJ2-1, with 8 bases identical to TRBD2. From germline, CDR1 is WSHSY and CDR2 SAAADI. The ends lost 8 bases at V and 0 bases at J; junction bases unmatched: 18. There are 19 residues in the CDR3. CDR3 amino acids: CASSVFPYGRDSSYNEQFF. CDR3 in DNA: TGCGCCAGCTCCGTATTCCCCTACGGGAGGGATTCCTCCTACAATGAGCAGTTCTTC.

The chain uses TRBV5-5 and TRBJ1-3; the D gene is possibly TRBD1 (5 bases). The CDR3 sequence is 17 residues long. V lost 4 bases and J lost 2, with 19 bases in between. CDR1 and CDR2 from the germline V gene are SGHKS and YYEKEE (reference sequence). CDR3 region: CASSVSGIGLAGNTIYF. The CDR3 nucleotides are TGTGCCAGCAGCGTGTCAGGGATCGGACTAGCTGGAAACACCATATATTTT.

The chain couples TRBV2 to TRBJ1-2; D may be TRBD1 (5 bases). The germline V gene has CDR1 SNHLY and CDR2 FYNNEI. V shed 5 bases and J shed 4 bases, with 14 bases lying between them. The CDR3 has 14 amino acids. CDR3 nucleotides: TGTGCCAGCAGTAAGGGACTTCTCTTCTATGGCTACACCTTC. Residues: CASSKGLLFYGYTF. The entire variable domain, with the rest obtained from reference TRBV2 and TRBJ1-2, is as follows: EPEVTQTPSHQVTQMGQEVILRCVPISNHLYFYWYRQILGQKVEFLVSFYNNEISEKSEIFDDQFSVERPDGSNFTLKIRSTKLEDSAMYFCASSKGLLFYGYTFGSGTRLTVV.

This clone came up a few times. This chain uses TRBV19 with TRBJ2-1, with D possibly TRBD1 on 6 matching bases. This CDR3 contains 13 residues. Trimming cost V 3 bases and J 7 bases, with 10 bases left between them. The germline CDR1 and CDR2 sequences are LNHDA and SQIVND (reference sequence). The CDR3 sequence: CASSINRVNEQFF. The CDR3 nucleotides read TGTGCCAGTAGTATCAACAGGGTTAATGAGCAGTTCTTC.

The chain employs TRBV7-2 and TRBJ2-4, with D maybe TRBD1 (6 bases). V gave up 2 bases and J gave up 8 bases, with 13 bases separating them. Germline values: CDR1 SGHTA, CDR2 FQGNSA. The CDR3 contains 14 residues. CDR3 nucleotide sequence: TGTGCCAGCAGCTTAAACTTGGGGGCGGACATTCAGTACTTC. It specifies CASSLNLGADIQYF.

This clone was observed a single time. The rearrangement uses TRBV10-3 and TRBJ1-2, with D possibly being TRBD1 (6 bases). Germline CDR1 reads ENHRY; CDR2 reads SYGVKD. The CDR3 has 15 amino acids. The V end lost 4 bases, the J end lost 2 bases, and 14 bases lay between the germline ends. The CDR3 coding sequence is TGTGCCATCAGTGTCGGCAGGGGAGAGAACTATGGCTACACCTTC. This sequence encodes CAISVGRGENYGYTF.

The chain is built from TRBV4-3 and TRBJ2-1; D is ambiguous. This CDR3 comprises 13 residues. Germline V gene data show CDR1 as LGHNA and CDR2 as YSLEER. Trimming left V 4 bases short and J 5 bases short, with 9 bases between. DNA for the CDR3: TGCGCCAGCAGCCTCGGGCCTAACAATGAGCAGTTCTTC. This gives the protein CASSLGPNNEQFF.

This chain links TRBV21-1 with TRBJ2-7; the D call in the table, TRBD2, was not verified against the DNA. TRBV21-1 is a known pseudogene. The CDR3 is 15 amino acids. The CDR3 region is CASLLRSGRANEQYF. As DNA, the CDR3 is TGTGCCAGCCTCCTTCGTAGCGGGAGGGCCAACGAGCAGTACTTC.

V is TRBV5-5 and J is TRBJ2-1, with a weak D call TRBD2 (5 bases). The CDR3 extends over 15 amino acids. Per germline, CDR1 SGHKS and CDR2 YYEKEE (reference sequence). The ends were cut back, 0 bases at V and 3 bases at J, with 10 bases in the middle. In DNA form, the CDR3 reads TGTGCCAGCAGCTTGGTTCCTACTAGCTACAATGAGCAGTTCTTC. Its protein is CASSLVPTSYNEQFF.

This clone occurred a few times. The chain links TRBV29-1 to TRBJ2-7, with a tentative D call TRBD2 (6 bases). Trimming cost V 0 bases and J 2 bases, with 8 bases left between them. The CDR3 is 13 residues long. CDR1 and CDR2 from the germline V gene are SQVTM and ANQGSEA. CDR3 DNA sequence: TGCAGCGTTGAAGATTGCGGGACCTACGAGCAGTACTTC. Encoded protein: CSVEDCGTYEQYF.

This clone was found a few times. This sequence joins TRBV18 and TRBJ1-2; D perhaps matches TRBD1 (6 bases). V lost 3 bases to trimming and J lost 5 bases, with 13 bases between them. The CDR3 sequence is 14 residues long. Germline V gene lookup returns CDR1 KGHSH and CDR2 LQKENI. DNA for the CDR3: TGTGCCAGCTCACCGTCAGGGGAGAGTTATGGCTACACCTTC. Translation gives CASSPSGESYGYTF.

V gene TRBV4-3 combines with J gene TRBJ2-7; 9 bases line up with TRBD1. This CDR3 comprises 16 residues. Trimming at V came to 3 bases and at J to 2 bases, leaving 8 bases not matched to a gene. Germline CDR1 is LGHNA and CDR2 is YSLEER. Written as DNA, the CDR3 is TGCGCCAGCAGCCAGTCCGCTGGGACAGGGCCCTACGAGCAGTACTTC. Translated, it gives CASSQSAGTGPYEQYF.

J is TRBJ2-7 and V is TRBV5-4; a weak D match, TRBD2 (7 bases). Germline V gene data show CDR1 as SGHNT and CDR2 as YYREEE (reference sequence). The CDR3 is 15 residues long. V gave up 4 bases and J gave up 6 bases, with 20 bases separating them. CDR3 residues: CASSQVGGAHSEQYF. The CDR3 DNA sequence: TGTGCCAGCAGCCAGGTAGGGGGGGCGCATTCCGAGCAGTACTTC. Looking up the rest from reference TRBV5-4 and TRBJ2-7 gives the full variable domain: ETGVTQSPTHLIKTRGQQVTLRCSSQSGHNTVSWYQQALGQGPQFIFQYYREEENGRGNFPPRFSGLQFPNYSSELNVNALELDDSALYLCASSQVGGAHSEQYFGPGTRLTVT.